Each of the 8 T cell receptor beta chains below was sequenced from the same sample in a study of blood T cell repertoires in COVID-19. Assay used: immunoSEQ multiplex PCR; TCRdb lists only in-frame clones, some missing. This table holds tens of thousands of clones, around nine tenths found once. Material for sequencing was peripheral blood. These receptors all stem from a human donor in a cohort sampled during active COVID-19.

The chain couples TRBV3-1 (or the pseudogene TRBV3-2) to TRBJ2-7; D is ambiguous. Germline CDR1 reads LGHDT; CDR2 reads YNNKEL (reference sequence). The V end was cut by 0 bases, the J end by 5 bases, with 8 bases between. The CDR3 consists of 13 residues. This CDR3 is CASSQDTVNEQYF. CDR3 in DNA: TGTGCCAGCAGCCAAGATACGGTCAACGAGCAGTACTTC.

The chain recombines TRBV19 with TRBJ1-5; 7 bases fit TRBD1. The CDR3 covers 15 residues. Germline lookup yields CDR1 LNHDA and CDR2 SQIVND (reference sequence). With V trimmed by 1 base and J by 10 bases, 10 bases remained unmatched. The CDR3 region has the DNA TGTGCCAGTAGTATAGTTGGACAGGCTGGGAGCCCCCAGCATTTT. Protein product: CASSIVGQAGSPQHF. The full variable domain, its missing parts supplied by reference TRBV19 and TRBJ1-5, is DGGITQSPKYLFRKEGQNVTLSCEQNLNHDAMYWYRQDPGQGLRLIYYSQIVNDFQKGDIAEGYSVSREKKESFPLTVTSAQKNPTAFYLCASSIVGQAGSPQHFGDGTRLSIL.

The chain links TRBV6-5 to TRBJ1-4; no reliable D call. Per the germline V gene, CDR1 is MNHEY and CDR2 is SVGAGI. The length of the CDR3 is 13 residues. The V and J ends lost 4 bases and 8 bases respectively, with 11 bases between them. This CDR3 is CASSWASGEKLFF. CDR3 nucleotide sequence: TGTGCCAGCAGTTGGGCCAGTGGGGAAAAACTGTTTTTT.

The chain uses TRBV6-2 or TRBV6-3 and TRBJ2-5; tentatively, D is TRBD1 (5 bases). Germline V gene data show CDR1 as MNHEY and CDR2 as SVGEGT. Trimming removed 2 bases from V and 5 bases from J, with 12 bases in between. The CDR3 covers 14 residues. The CDR3 region is CASSYGQGWETQYF. CDR3 DNA sequence: TGTGCCAGCAGTTACGGGCAGGGATGGGAGACCCAGTACTTC.

This sequence joins TRBV6-5 and TRBJ1-1; the D is unclear. V lost 7 bases and J 4 bases, leaving 13 bases between the germline ends. The germline V gene has CDR1 MNHEY and CDR2 SVGAGI. CDR3 size: 13 residues. The CDR3 loop reads CASTPRSTTEAFF. For the CDR3, the DNA is TGTGCCAGCACTCCTCGGAGTACCACTGAAGCTTTCTTT.

The genes are TRBV7-6 and TRBJ1-3, with D unclear. Germline CDR1 and CDR2: SGHVS and FNYEAQ. This CDR3 has 15 amino acids. V gave up 1 base and J gave up 0 bases, with 7 bases separating them. DNA for the CDR3: TGTGCCAGCAGCTTAGACCCTAGCTCTGGAAACACCATATATTTT. Translated, it gives CASSLDPSSGNTIYF.

The chain combines TRBV7-2 with TRBJ2-5; 12 bases agree with TRBD2. V trimming: 3 bases; J trimming: 2 bases; junction bases outside the gene matches: 4. CDR1 and CDR2 from the germline V gene are SGHTA and FQGNSA. The CDR3 runs to 16 residues. The CDR3 coding sequence is TGTGCCAGCAGCTTGGAACTAGCGGGGGGTCAAGAGACCCAGTACTTC. Translated, it gives CASSLELAGGQETQYF.

CDR3 sequence reads: CASSESGLEPQHF. The CDR3 DNA reads as TGTGCCAGCAGTGAATCGGGTTTGGAGCCCCAGCATTTT. The V gene is TRBV2, the J gene TRBJ1-5; D is uncertain. Between the trimmed V and J ends, which lost 2 bases and 8 bases, there was a span of 10 bases. Germline V gene sequence: CDR1 SNHLY, CDR2 FYNNEI. The CDR3 runs to 13 residues.